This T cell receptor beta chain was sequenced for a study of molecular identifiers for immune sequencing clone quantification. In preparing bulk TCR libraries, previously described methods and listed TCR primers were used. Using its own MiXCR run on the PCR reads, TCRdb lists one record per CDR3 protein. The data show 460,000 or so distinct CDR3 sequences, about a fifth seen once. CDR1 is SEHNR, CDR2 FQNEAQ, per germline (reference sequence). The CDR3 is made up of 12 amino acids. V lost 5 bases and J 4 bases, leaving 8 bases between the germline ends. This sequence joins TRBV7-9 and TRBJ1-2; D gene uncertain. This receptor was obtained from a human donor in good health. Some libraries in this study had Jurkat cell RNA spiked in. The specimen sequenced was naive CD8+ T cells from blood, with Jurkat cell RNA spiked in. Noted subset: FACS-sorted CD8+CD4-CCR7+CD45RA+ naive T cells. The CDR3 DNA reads TGTGCCAGCAGCCAAATCTCCTATGGCTACACCTTC. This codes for CASSQISYGYTF.